Listed below are T cell receptor beta chains from one sample, sequenced in a study of response to subunit inactivated influenza vaccine. TCRdb ran MiXCR on the RT-PCR reads and lists one entry per CDR3 protein. The sample records hundreds of thousands of distinct CDR3 sequences, 12% being singletons. The sample in question was non-naive T cells sorted from PBMCs, obtained roughly 2 weeks before vaccination. The source of these receptors is a man aged 45-65 years who received an inactivated influenza vaccine. CDR3s leave out the opening cysteine and the closing phenylalanine or tryptophan.

J | length | V | CDR3
TRBJ2-3 | 13 | TRBV7-6 | ASSGSAASTDTQY
TRBJ2-1 | 14 | TRBV6-8 | ASSYFASGIDNEQF
TRBJ2-5 | 11 | TRBV10-2 | ASRTSGGETQY
TRBJ2-4 | 13 | TRBV5-6 | ASTTLGGGGNIQY
TRBJ2-3 | 15 | TRBV28 | ASSNPSGQGSADTQY
TRBJ1-5 | 12 | TRBV6-2/TRBV6-3 | ASSPRGSNQPQH
TRBJ1-1 | 11 | TRBV20-1 | SARAGTLTEAF
TRBJ2-1 | 8 | TRBV20-1 | SARDNEQF
TRBJ1-1 | 11 | TRBV29-1 | SIDRAGNTEAF
TRBJ2-5 | 12 | TRBV6-2/TRBV6-3 | ASSKGTAQETQY
TRBJ2-7 | 13 | TRBV24-1 | ATSGGDRAFSEQY
TRBJ2-1 | 11 | TRBV6-2/TRBV6-3 | ASSSTGFNEQF
TRBJ1-2 | 12 | TRBV30 | AWSVPGRVNGYT
TRBJ2-3 | 16 | TRBV11-2 | ASSVHSPGQGAGNTQY
TRBJ2-2 | 11 | TRBV5-1 | ASSTGSGGELF
TRBJ2-7 | 13 | TRBV12-3/TRBV12-4 | ASSPWRGPPYEQY
TRBJ1-2 | 13 | TRBV29-1 | SVEVGQGDYNGYT
TRBJ2-7 | 12 | TRBV9 | ASSVSGGPYEQY
TRBJ1-1 | 12 | TRBV6-2/TRBV6-3 | ASSSPLYGLGAF
TRBJ1-1 | 14 | TRBV5-1 | ASSPWGDISRTEAF
TRBJ2-2 | 10 | TRBV6-5 | ASSYIGGELF
TRBJ1-2 | 12 | TRBV28 | ASVPGQGTGGYT
TRBJ1-6 | 12 | TRBV18 | ASSPTGENSPLH
TRBJ2-7 | 12 | TRBV7-2 | ASSRRSKTYEQY
TRBJ2-7 | 12 | TRBV7-2 | ASSLDQRSYEQY
TRBJ2-5 | 12 | TRBV6-5 | ASSYSSGSETQY
TRBJ1-4 | 13 | TRBV18 | ASSPPGQANEKLF
TRBJ2-2 | 13 | TRBV5-1 | ASTYRGMVTGELF
TRBJ1-1 | 12 | TRBV20-1 | SASRPGVPNEAF
TRBJ2-4 | 13 | TRBV30 | AWSLREGSKNIQY
TRBJ2-7 | 12 | TRBV14 | ASSQGVSGYEQY
TRBJ1-6 | 13 | TRBV4-1 | ASSQDRVPHSPLH
TRBJ1-5 | 10 | TRBV28 | ASRPGQLFQH
TRBJ2-3 | 10 | TRBV5-1 | ASSFAADTQY
TRBJ2-5 | 11 | TRBV20-1 | SARAEPQETQY
TRBJ2-7 | 12 | TRBV5-1 | ASSSGTGSYEQY
TRBJ2-3 | 12 | TRBV6-1 | ASLSDRGSDTQY
TRBJ2-1 | 15 | TRBV14 | ASRRDWRSSSYNEQF
TRBJ2-7 | 11 | TRBV7-2 | ASSVGFSYEQY
TRBJ2-1 | 14 | TRBV3-1 | ASSQVVGQGQIEQF
TRBJ2-5 | 15 | TRBV12-3/TRBV12-4 | ASSTGLAGGQMETQY
TRBJ2-2 | 14 | TRBV20-1 | SASDSGGANTGELF
TRBJ2-1 | 12 | TRBV11-3 | ASSPEDRHNEQF
TRBJ2-1 | 14 | TRBV4-2 | ASSQGLAEPYNEQF
TRBJ2-1 | 12 | TRBV20-1 | SARRTSGRNEQF